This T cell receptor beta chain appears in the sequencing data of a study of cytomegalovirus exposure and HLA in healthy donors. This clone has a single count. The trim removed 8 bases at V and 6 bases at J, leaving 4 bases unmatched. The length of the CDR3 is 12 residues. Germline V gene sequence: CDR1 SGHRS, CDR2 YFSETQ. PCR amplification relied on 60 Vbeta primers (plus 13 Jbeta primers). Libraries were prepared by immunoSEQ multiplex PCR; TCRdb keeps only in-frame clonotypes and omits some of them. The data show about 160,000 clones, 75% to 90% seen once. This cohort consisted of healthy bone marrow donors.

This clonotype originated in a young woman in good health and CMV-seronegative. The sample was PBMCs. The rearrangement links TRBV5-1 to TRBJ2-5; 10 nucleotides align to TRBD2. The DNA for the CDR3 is TGCGCCAGTCGACTAGCGGGCCAGACCCAGTACTTC. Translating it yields CASRLAGQTQYF.